This is a list of T cell receptor beta chains from one sample in a study of CD8 T cells in ankylosing spondylitis. TCRdb redid the calling of the 5' RACE reads with MiXCR, one entry per CDR3 protein. The sample has tens of thousands of distinct CDR3 sequences; roughly a sixth are singletons. The sequenced sample was blood. The receptor source for this set is a male donor with ankylosing spondylitis or in good health (not recorded which). The conserved cysteine and the conserved F or W are not part of the CDR3 here.

ASSPLSGDTQY,TRBJ2-3,TRBV7-3
ASTQRGGGREQF,TRBJ2-1,TRBV12-3/TRBV12-4
SAGGLAGALSETQY,TRBJ2-5,TRBV20-1
ASSLVLAGVNTGELF,TRBJ2-2,TRBV7-8
ATRQGASTGELF,TRBJ2-2,TRBV10-3
STGLAGDYNEQF,TRBJ2-1,TRBV29-1
ASRWTGSLSETQY,TRBJ2-5,TRBV12-3/TRBV12-4
ASSPLGQGTYEQY,TRBJ2-7,TRBV12-3/TRBV12-4
SARVRTSSGELF,TRBJ2-2,TRBV20-1
ASSLVLDYGYT,TRBJ1-2,TRBV4-3
ASNLGLAGLDGELF,TRBJ2-2,TRBV19
ASSWGLPSGELF,TRBJ2-2,TRBV7-2
ASSLALRGEAF,TRBJ1-1,TRBV7-2
ASSPGTSGAAV,TRBJ2-1,TRBV7-7
ASSLRHQTGELF,TRBJ2-2,TRBV28
SAGGQILAKNIQY,TRBJ2-4,TRBV20-1
SARAGAGTGNEQF,TRBJ2-1,TRBV20-1
ASRGGGYNEQF,TRBJ2-1,TRBV7-9
AISESRRGDTGELF,TRBJ2-2,TRBV10-3
SAGNTGEAF,TRBJ1-1,TRBV20-1
SARQASTDTQY,TRBJ2-3,TRBV20-1
ASSLIREETQY,TRBJ2-5,TRBV7-3
ASSLLRDWDTQY,TRBJ2-3,TRBV7-2
ASRTTGAGDTEAF,TRBJ1-1,TRBV12-3/TRBV12-4
ATSDSRTGFLGGELF,TRBJ2-2,TRBV24-1
ASSLTPGVGSTDTQY,TRBJ2-3,TRBV7-2
SATLAAKSTDTQY,TRBJ2-3,TRBV20-1
ASREGSPTTGELF,TRBJ2-2,TRBV5-1
ASSYETGALGREQF,TRBJ2-1,TRBV6-6
ASSPQYGANTGELF,TRBJ2-2,TRBV7-9
SASADTQY,TRBJ2-3,TRBV20-1
ASRLAGGAHNEQF,TRBJ2-1,TRBV2
ASSQSRSGGEKLF,TRBJ1-4,TRBV28
ASSGTGGSDIQH,TRBJ2-4,TRBV28
ASTYQDPKNIQY,TRBJ2-4,TRBV12-3/TRBV12-4
ASSSGQGAGNTEAF,TRBJ1-1,TRBV12-3/TRBV12-4
ASSLADWRGASTDTQY,TRBJ2-3,TRBV12-3/TRBV12-4
ASSQVHNSPLH,TRBJ1-6,TRBV14
AISEGTGNSPLH,TRBJ1-6,TRBV10-3
ASSFLPAGGTGGTDTQY,TRBJ2-3,TRBV5-1
ASSMVNTEAF,TRBJ1-1,TRBV7-8
ASSETSGSIRAKNIQY,TRBJ2-4,TRBV6-6
ASSEVGAWETQY,TRBJ2-5,TRBV6-1
ASSRLRGQMGTGELF,TRBJ2-2,TRBV14
ASTPGTAATGEQY,TRBJ2-7,TRBV11-2
SVKTGNEQF,TRBJ2-1,TRBV29-1
ASSQTSGSTGELF,TRBJ2-2,TRBV2
SGQGAGNEQF,TRBJ2-1,TRBV20-1
ASRGGQGARTEAF,TRBJ1-1,TRBV12-3/TRBV12-4
ASSSGTSGGAARDTQY,TRBJ2-3,TRBV18
ASRSGRADTQY,TRBJ2-3,TRBV6-2/TRBV6-3
ASSEGAADTQY,TRBJ2-3,TRBV7-8
ASELGLRGPGNEQF,TRBJ2-1,TRBV5-1
ASSQDFRGQETQY,TRBJ2-5,TRBV4-3